Below, one T cell receptor beta chain is given with its context. Authors' analysis steps: For nucleated cells, counts were estimated from reference gene primer amplification. Only in-frame clones appear in the TCRdb table, and some are missing; sequencing was by immunoSEQ multiplex PCR. V, J and clone size derive from that table, while D and trimming were established from the DNA sequence. Of about 150,000 clones listed, roughly 85% are singletons. This sample is part of a study of blood T cell repertoires in COVID-19. Study as a whole: Italy, Spain and the United States were the sources of the convalescent and acute COVID-19 samples. T cells, B-cell-depleted T cells, or PBMCs supplied cDNA or gDNA.

Per germline, CDR1 MRHNA and CDR2 SNTAGT. V shed 4 bases, J shed 9 bases, and the junction held 5 bases outside the gene matches. This CDR3 has 13 amino acids. This sequence joins TRBV6-4 and TRBJ2-1, with 8 bases that match TRBD2. This clonotype originated in an older man with acute or convalescent COVID-19. Sequencing input: peripheral blood. CDR3 loop: CASSVESGSEQFF. The CDR3 bases are TGTGCCAGCAGTGTGGAGAGCGGGAGTGAGCAGTTCTTC.